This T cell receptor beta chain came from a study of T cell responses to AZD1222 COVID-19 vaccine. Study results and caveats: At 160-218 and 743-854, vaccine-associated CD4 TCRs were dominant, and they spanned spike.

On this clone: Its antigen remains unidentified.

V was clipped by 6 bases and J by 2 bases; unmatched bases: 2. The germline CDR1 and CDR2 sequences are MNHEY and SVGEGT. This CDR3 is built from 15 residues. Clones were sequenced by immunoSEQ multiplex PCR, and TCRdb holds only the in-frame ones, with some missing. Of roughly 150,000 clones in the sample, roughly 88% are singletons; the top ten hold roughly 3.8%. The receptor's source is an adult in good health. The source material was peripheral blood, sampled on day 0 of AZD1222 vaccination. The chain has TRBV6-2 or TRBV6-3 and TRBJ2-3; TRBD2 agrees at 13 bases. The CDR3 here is CASSGTSGNTDTQYF. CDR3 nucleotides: TGTGCCAGCAGCGGGACTAGCGGGAACACAGATACGCAGTATTTT.